The source of this TCR beta chain is a study of shared clonotypes between healthy human individuals. V was shortened by 3 bases and J by 6 bases, with 9 bases between the two germline ends. CDR1 and CDR2 from the germline V gene are LNHDA and SQIVND (reference sequence). The CDR3 has 12 amino acids. The assay was immunoSEQ multiplex PCR, and TCRdb's table has in-frame clones only and misses some. The top ten hold 1.5% of the sample, which has nearly 1,000,000 clones, over 75% seen once. This clone has a handful of counts. The sample taken for sequencing was memory CD4+ T cells sorted from blood. Regarding subset: CD45RA-negative fraction. This clonotype originated in a man between 18 and 35 years old in good health. The V call is TRBV19, the J call TRBJ2-7; D is tentatively TRBD1 or TRBD2 (6 bases each). The CDR3 protein is CASSIRGGEQYF. The CDR3, as DNA: TGTGCCAGTAGTATCAGGGGAGGCGAGCAGTACTTC.